The 27 T cell receptor beta chains below all came from one sample that was sequenced in a study of T cells in Graves' hyperthyroidism and ophthalmopathy. Researchers amplified the TCR beta CDR3 regions from RNA transcripts. TCR CDR3 underwent first-round RT-PCR with the HTBI primer set. TCRdb used MiXCR to reprocess the multiplex PCR reads, holding one entry per CDR3 protein. Seen here are 690,000 or so distinct CDR3 sequences, roughly a sixth observed once, and the top ten hold over 15%. What was sequenced was blood. Receptors were obtained from a woman aged 45-65 years with Graves' hyperthyroidism that later progressed to Graves' ophthalmopathy.

This chain links TRBV27 with TRBJ1-6; D is undetermined. V was cut by 5 bases and J by 7 bases, with 12 bases left in between. Germline CDR1 and CDR2: MNHEY and SMNVEV (reference sequence). CDR3 length: 14 residues. The CDR3 coding sequence is TGTGCCAGCAGTCGGGAAGGGTGGAATTCACCCCTCCACTTT. Translation: CASSREGWNSPLHF.

The chain recombines TRBV10-3 with TRBJ1-2; D remains ambiguous. Trimming cost V 8 bases and J 3 bases, with 13 bases left between them. The CDR3 runs to 13 residues. Germline lookup yields CDR1 ENHRY and CDR2 SYGVKD. The CDR3 DNA follows: TGTGCCATCGGACGGCCGTCAGACTATGGCTACACCTTC. Protein product: CAIGRPSDYGYTF.

The table lists this clonotype with a few counts. The CDR3 sequence is CASSQPKTGNYGYTF. The CDR3 bases are TGTGCCAGCAGCCAACCCAAAACAGGCAACTATGGCTACACCTTC. The V and J genes are TRBV14 and TRBJ1-2; possibly TRBD1 for D (5 bases). The CDR3 length is 15 residues. Trimming took 2 bases from V and 2 from J, leaving 12 bases between them. Germline CDR1 SGHDN, CDR2 FVKESK. The variable domain in full, with the rest retrieved from reference TRBV14 and TRBJ1-2, is EAGVTQFPSHSVIEKGQTVTLRCDPISGHDNLYWYRRVMGKEIKFLLHFVKESKQDESGMPNNRFLAERTGGTYSTLKVQPAELEDSGVYFCASSQPKTGNYGYTFGSGTRLTVV.

There are many counts of this clonotype. The chain recombines TRBV3-1 with TRBJ2-3; D gene unclear. V dropped 3 bases and J dropped 4 bases, with 11 bases sitting between them. The CDR3 spans 14 residues. Germline V gives CDR1 LGHDT, CDR2 YNNKEL (reference sequence). CDR3 residues: CASSQAPGADTQYF. CDR3 sequence (DNA): TGTGCCAGCAGCCAGGCCCCCGGAGCAGATACGCAGTATTTT.

With respect to this clonotype: A much bigger clone sits one base away, suggesting this may be a read error. The chain recombines TRBV3-1 with TRBJ2-4, with D uncertain. The CDR3 is 12 amino acids. V lost 7 bases and J 6 bases, leaving 10 bases between the germline ends. Germline-derived CDR1 and CDR2 are LGHDT and YNNKEL (reference sequence). The CDR3 DNA reads TGTGCCAGCAACCCGACCCGAAACATTCAGTACTTC. Protein product: CASNPTRNIQYF.

This clonotype was detected a few times. The chain uses TRBV15 and TRBJ1-2; D ambiguous. V dropped 0 bases and J dropped 5 bases, with 7 bases sitting between them. Per germline, CDR1 LNHNV and CDR2 YYDKDF (reference sequence). This CDR3 contains 13 residues. CDR3 sequence: CATSRDGPYGYTF. The CDR3 nucleotides are TGTGCCACCAGCAGAGACGGCCCATATGGCTACACCTTC.

This clonotype was counted many times. J is TRBJ1-2 and V is TRBV7-9; tentatively, D is TRBD1 (5 bases). The CDR3 runs to 14 residues. Germline CDR1 is SEHNR and CDR2 is FQNEAQ (reference sequence). V lost 3 bases, J lost 4 bases, and 12 bases lay in between. CDR3 region: CASSFSGVGYGYTF. The CDR3 DNA is TGTGCCAGCAGCTTCTCGGGGGTTGGCTATGGCTACACCTTC.

The rearrangement joins TRBV6-1 to TRBJ2-2; D perhaps matches TRBD1 (6 bases). The CDR3 has 15 residues. V was shortened by 3 bases and J by 5 bases, with 13 bases between the two germline ends. Germline V lookup: CDR1 MNHNS, CDR2 SASEGT. CDR3 loop: CASSDFRGTTGELFF. DNA for the CDR3: TGTGCCAGCAGTGACTTTAGGGGGACGACCGGGGAGCTGTTTTTT.

The chain recombines TRBV20-1 with TRBJ1-5, with D uncertain. The CDR3 spans 13 residues. Looked up from germline, CDR1 is DFQATT and CDR2 is SNEGSKA (reference sequence). The ends were cut back, 3 bases at V and 3 bases at J, with 9 bases in the middle. The CDR3 here is CSASRVTNQPQHF. Written as DNA, the CDR3 is TGCAGTGCTAGCCGGGTTACCAATCAGCCCCAGCATTTT.

The sample holds many counts of this clonotype. The gene calls are TRBV6-1 and TRBJ2-5, with 11 bases fitting TRBD2. This CDR3 has 14 residues. Germline V lookup: CDR1 MNHNS, CDR2 SASEGT. Germline trimming cut 8 bases from V and 3 bases from J; bases unmatched to any gene: 5. The CDR3 DNA reads as TGTGCCAGCCACTTTAGCGGGGGGGAAGAGACCCAGTACTTC. Residues: CASHFSGGEETQYF.

This clonotype was seen only a few times. The chain uses TRBV7-3 and TRBJ2-3; 9 positions match TRBD2. The CDR3 runs to 16 residues. Trimming at V came to 5 bases and at J to 0 bases, leaving 6 bases not matched to a gene. CDR1 is SGHTA and CDR2 is FQGTGA in the germline V gene. CDR3 sequence: CASSPQRGASTDTQYF. CDR3 coding DNA: TGTGCCAGCAGCCCCCAGCGGGGGGCGAGCACAGATACGCAGTATTTT. The full variable domain, its missing parts supplied by reference TRBV7-3 and TRBJ2-3, is GAGVSQTPSNKVTEKGKYVELRCDPISGHTALYWYRQSLGQGPEFLIYFQGTGAADDSGLPNDRFFAVRPEGSVSTLKIQRTERGDSAVYLCASSPQRGASTDTQYFGPGTRLTVL.

This sequence joins TRBV11-2 and TRBJ1-1, with D perhaps matching TRBD1 (5 bases). The germline V and J ends were trimmed by 4 bases and 4 bases, with 13 bases remaining between them. The CDR3 consists of 14 residues. CDR1 and CDR2 from the germline V gene are SGHAT and FQNNGV. CDR3 amino acids: CASSSWHGGTEAFF. CDR3 coding DNA: TGTGCCAGCAGCTCTTGGCACGGGGGCACTGAAGCTTTCTTT.

This clonotype has just a few counts. This CDR3 is CASSSTSGGPNEQFF. The CDR3 bases are TGCGCCAGCAGCTCGACTAGCGGGGGGCCCAATGAGCAGTTCTTC. The chain joins TRBV5-1 to TRBJ2-1, with 13 bases identical to TRBD2. The germline V gene encodes CDR1 SGHRS and CDR2 YFSETQ. CDR3 length: 15 residues. Trimming took 3 bases from V and 6 from J; bases not matched to a gene: 3.

This clonotype has a handful of counts. Compared with germline, one end of the junction differs, possibly owing to a read error. This rearrangement joins TRBV3-1 to TRBJ1-6; no definite D call. Germline-derived CDR1 and CDR2 are LGHDT and YNNKEL (reference sequence). This CDR3 has 13 residues. DNA for the CDR3: TGCGCCAGCAGCCAAGAAAGTTATTCACCCCTCCACTTT. It translates to CASSQESYSPLHF.

This clonotype was detected many times. The chain carries TRBV7-2 and TRBJ1-4, with a possible D match to TRBD1 (6 bases). The CDR3 runs 15 residues. The ends were cut back, 5 bases at V and 8 bases at J, with 18 bases in the middle. Germline CDR1 reads SGHTA; CDR2 reads FQGNSA. CDR3 coding DNA: TGTGCCAGCAGCGATTTTCCGGACAGAGGGGAAAAACTGTTTTTT. Amino acid sequence: CASSDFPDRGEKLFF.

The chain combines TRBV5-1 with TRBJ1-6; D not certain. From germline, CDR1 is SGHRS and CDR2 YFSETQ. V lost 6 bases, J lost 5 bases, and 12 bases lay in between. This CDR3 is built from 14 residues. The CDR3 DNA reads TGCGCCAGCACGGGCCCCGGTGATAATTCACCCCTCCACTTT. Amino acid sequence: CASTGPGDNSPLHF.

This clonotype occurred many times. The rearrangement uses TRBV18 and TRBJ1-1; 7 bases agree with TRBD1. The germline V gene has CDR1 KGHSH and CDR2 LQKENI. V trimming: 1 base; J trimming: 2 bases; junction bases outside the gene matches: 7. The CDR3 totals 16 residues. Here the CDR3 DNA reads TGTGCCAGCTCACCACTAACAGGGGCTATTAACACTGAAGCTTTCTTT. It yields the protein CASSPLTGAINTEAFF.

This chain uses TRBV4-1 with TRBJ2-7; either TRBD1 or TRBD2 may fit D (5 bases each). The germline CDR1 and CDR2 sequences are MGHRA and YSYEKL. V shed 0 bases and J shed 6 bases, with 12 bases lying between them. There are 14 residues in the CDR3. The CDR3 region is CASSQDGGRSEQYF. The CDR3 bases are TGCGCCAGCAGCCAAGATGGGGGACGATCCGAGCAGTACTTC.

This clonotype has a handful of counts. V usage is TRBV4-1 and J usage is TRBJ2-1; tentatively, D is TRBD1 or TRBD2 (5 bases each). The CDR3 totals 18 residues. Trimming removed 4 bases from V and 1 base from J, with 20 bases in between. Germline V CDR1 and CDR2: MGHRA, YSYEKL. The CDR3 DNA sequence: TGCGCCAGCAGCCGCCCACCGTTCGGGGCGTCGTCCTACAATGAGCAGTTCTTC. Residues: CASSRPPFGASSYNEQFF.

This clonotype was observed at least ten times. The rearrangement links TRBV4-1 to TRBJ1-1; the match to TRBD1 covers 8 bases. Germline V gene lookup returns CDR1 MGHRA and CDR2 YSYEKL. This CDR3 contains 15 residues. V was pared by 0 bases and J by 4 bases, with 4 bases of the junction left unmatched. CDR3 sequence reads: CASSQDQGAGTEAFF. CDR3 nucleotide sequence: TGCGCCAGCAGCCAAGATCAGGGGGCTGGCACTGAAGCTTTCTTT.

The gene calls are TRBV19 and TRBJ1-5; a possible D gene is TRBD1 (5 bases). The V end lost 4 bases, the J end lost 2 bases, and 15 bases lay between the germline ends. The V gene's germline CDR1 is LNHDA and CDR2 SQIVND (reference sequence). CDR3 length: 16 residues. CDR3 amino acids: CASSKGRTGGNQPQHF. The CDR3 DNA reads TGTGCCAGTAGTAAGGGGCGCACCGGGGGCAATCAGCCCCAGCATTTT.

This clonotype was counted only a few times. The chain joins TRBV9 to TRBJ1-5, with 8 bases fitting TRBD1. Unmatched junction bases numbered 7, after V lost 2 bases and J lost 6 bases. Germline V gene data show CDR1 as SGDLS and CDR2 as YYNGEE. CDR3 size: 15 residues. CDR3 loop: CASSVGTGIGQPQHF. In nucleotides, the CDR3 is TGTGCCAGCAGCGTGGGGACAGGTATAGGTCAGCCCCAGCATTTT.

This clonotype was found many times. This chain links TRBV20-1 with TRBJ2-3; 9 bases are shared with TRBD1. Germline V gene sequence: CDR1 DFQATT, CDR2 SNEGSKA (reference sequence). This CDR3 comprises 14 residues. The J segment lost 3 bases and the V segment lost 1 base, leaving 2 bases of the junction unmatched. CDR3 bases: TGCAGTGCTAGAGCGGGACAGGGAACAGATACGCAGTATTTT. This codes for CSARAGQGTDTQYF.

This clonotype was counted a few times. The chain uses TRBV4-1 and TRBJ2-1; D is uncertain. The CDR3 is 16 residues long. Trimming stripped 2 bases from V and 0 bases from J, with 11 bases between. CDR1 is MGHRA, CDR2 YSYEKL, per germline. The CDR3 bases are TGCGCCAGCAGCCAACCGACTGGTCCCTCCTACAATGAGCAGTTCTTC. Residues: CASSQPTGPSYNEQFF.

This clonotype was seen ten or more times. The chain links TRBV12-3 or TRBV12-4 to TRBJ2-5, with 11 bases matching TRBD2. This CDR3 is 14 amino acids long. V trimming: 10 bases; J trimming: 1 base; junction bases outside the gene matches: 5. The CDR3 loop is CATSGGLPQETQYF. CDR3 coding DNA: TGTGCCACTAGCGGGGGGCTCCCCCAAGAGACCCAGTACTTC.

The gene calls are TRBV29-1 and TRBJ2-1, with 9 nucleotides matching TRBD1. There are 13 residues in the CDR3. Germline assignment: CDR1 SQVTM and CDR2 ANQGSEA. Germline trimming cut 6 bases from V and 4 bases from J; bases unmatched to any gene: 4. The CDR3 DNA sequence: TGCAGCGTGCGCGGACAGGGGTACAATGAGCAGTTCTTC. It yields the protein CSVRGQGYNEQFF.

This clonotype was counted ten times or more. This chain joins TRBV20-1 and TRBJ2-7; possibly TRBD1 or TRBD2 for D (5 bases each). The CDR3 runs to 16 residues. The germline V and J ends were trimmed by 0 bases and 2 bases, with 17 bases remaining between them. The germline V gene encodes CDR1 DFQATT and CDR2 SNEGSKA (reference sequence). CDR3 nucleotides: TGCAGTGCTAGAGATCCTCTAGAGGGCAGGGCCTACGAGCAGTACTTC. It yields the protein CSARDPLEGRAYEQYF.